In its sample, the clone carrying this TCR beta chain ranks as medium-sized (0.01 to 0.1%). Clones were read by immunoSEQ multiplex PCR, and TCRdb kept only the in-frame ones, dropping some. The sample includes about 6,800 clones, approximately 24% of them seen just once. The data were taken from a study of graft-versus-host responses after intestinal transplantation. Study-wide context: Multivisceral, liver-intestinal, or isolated intestinal grafts went to recipients.

Trimming stripped 1 base from V and 10 bases from J, with 19 bases between. The CDR3 consists of 16 residues. Per germline, CDR1 LNHDA and CDR2 SQIVND (reference sequence). Study-level results: After transplant, early declines in HvG clones were associated with peak levels of circulating GvH clones.

Sample: alloreactive CD4+ T cells from a mixed lymphocyte reaction culture, taken before intestinal transplant. The subset was: CFSE-low proliferating T cells sorted from approximately 6-day pre-transplant mixed lymphocyte reaction (GvH or HvG direction). This chain joins TRBV19 and TRBJ1-4; D is undetermined. The sequence came from a human patient who received an intestinal transplant. The CDR3 DNA sequence: TGTGCCAGTAGTATAGGGGGATCTTTGGCGAGTGGAAAACTGTTTTTT. Protein sequence: CASSIGGSLASGKLFF.